Listed below are T cell receptor beta chains from one sample, sequenced in a study of T cell responses to AZD1222 COVID-19 vaccine. This table comes from immunoSEQ multiplex PCR, and its TCRdb copy is limited to in-frame clones, with some not included. The table has about 79,000 clones, roughly 94% seen once; the top ten hold 7% to 8.5%. This specimen was peripheral blood, taken on day 0 of MenACWY control vaccination. The receptor set was obtained from an adult in good health. Each CDR3 is given with its conserved first and last residue. The order of the fields is V gene, clone size, D gene, J gene, CDR3 DNA, CDR3 protein. D genes are given only for firm matches. Size is stated for part of the rows, as once, few or many counts, or as a class when the clone is expanded.

V gene: TRBV15
clone size: -
D gene: -
J gene: TRBJ1-5
CDR3 DNA: TGTGCCACCAGCAGAGGGCAGTATAGCAATCAGCCCCAGCATTTT
CDR3 protein: CATSRGQYSNQPQHF

V gene: TRBV14
clone size: -
D gene: -
J gene: TRBJ1-2
CDR3 DNA: TGTGCCAGCAGCCAAGAAGCGGGGGCTGGCTACACCTTC
CDR3 protein: CASSQEAGAGYTF

V gene: TRBV5-4
clone size: -
D gene: -
J gene: TRBJ2-7
CDR3 DNA: TGTGCCAGCAGCCAGACAGGAATCGACGAGCAGTACTTC
CDR3 protein: CASSQTGIDEQYF

V gene: TRBV2
clone size: -
D gene: -
J gene: TRBJ2-3
CDR3 DNA: TGTGCCAGCAGTGAAACAAAAACCTTCACAGATACGCAGTATTTT
CDR3 protein: CASSETKTFTDTQYF

V gene: TRBV7-7
clone size: -
D gene: TRBD2
J gene: TRBJ2-1
CDR3 DNA: TGTGCTAGCAGCCTTAGCGGGAGCTCCTACAATGAGCAGTTCTTC
CDR3 protein: CASSLSGSSYNEQFF

V gene: TRBV7-9
clone size: -
D gene: -
J gene: TRBJ1-3
CDR3 DNA: TGTGCCAGCAGCTTAGCCATGGTGGACACCATATATTTT
CDR3 protein: CASSLAMVDTIYF

V gene: TRBV24-1
clone size: -
D gene: TRBD1
J gene: TRBJ2-2
CDR3 DNA: TGTGCCACCAGTGATTTCTGGCAGGGGGTCGCCGGGGAGCTGTTTTTT
CDR3 protein: CATSDFWQGVAGELFF

V gene: TRBV9
clone size: -
D gene: TRBD2
J gene: TRBJ2-1
CDR3 DNA: TGTGCCAGCAGCGTAGGGGGACTAGCGGGAAGGGATGAGCAGTTCTTC
CDR3 protein: CASSVGGLAGRDEQFF

V gene: TRBV24-1
clone size: -
D gene: TRBD1
J gene: TRBJ1-5
CDR3 DNA: TGTGCCACCAGTGACAACAGGGGTCACGGCGATCAGCCCCAGCATTTT
CDR3 protein: CATSDNRGHGDQPQHF

V gene: TRBV19
clone size: -
D gene: -
J gene: TRBJ1-1
CDR3 DNA: TGTGCCAGTAGCACCACAGGGACGGGTGAAGCTTTCTTT
CDR3 protein: CASSTTGTGEAFF

V gene: TRBV7-2
clone size: -
D gene: -
J gene: TRBJ2-1
CDR3 DNA: TGTGCCAGCAGCCCCTTTAAGAGCATAGGTAATGAGCAGTTCTTC
CDR3 protein: CASSPFKSIGNEQFF

V gene: TRBV3-1/TRBV3-2
clone size: -
D gene: -
J gene: TRBJ1-1
CDR3 DNA: TGTGCCAGCAGCCAAGCACGACAGACGAACACTGAAGCTTTCTTT
CDR3 protein: CASSQARQTNTEAFF

V gene: TRBV27
clone size: -
D gene: -
J gene: TRBJ1-1
CDR3 DNA: TGTGCCAGCAGTCGAATAGGGTCCCGCTCTGAAGCTTTCTTT
CDR3 protein: CASSRIGSRSEAFF

V gene: TRBV7-6
clone size: -
D gene: TRBD1
J gene: TRBJ1-1
CDR3 DNA: TGTGCCAGCAGCTCGTACACAGGGGGATTTACTGAAGCTTTCTTT
CDR3 protein: CASSSYTGGFTEAFF

V gene: TRBV18
clone size: -
D gene: TRBD1
J gene: TRBJ1-1
CDR3 DNA: TGTGCCAGCTCGGCCTCCGGGACAGGGGTTGAAGCTTTCTTT
CDR3 protein: CASSASGTGVEAFF

V gene: TRBV7-2
clone size: -
D gene: -
J gene: TRBJ2-1
CDR3 DNA: TGTGCCAGCAGCTGGGCGGTTGGCGGCTACAATGAGCAGTTCTTC
CDR3 protein: CASSWAVGGYNEQFF

V gene: TRBV10-2
clone size: -
D gene: -
J gene: TRBJ2-1
CDR3 DNA: TGCGCCAGCAGGTCTCCCGGACTGGTTGAGCAGTTCTTC
CDR3 protein: CASRSPGLVEQFF

V gene: TRBV3-1/TRBV3-2
clone size: -
D gene: -
J gene: TRBJ1-5
CDR3 DNA: TGTGCCAGCAGCCAAGCCGACAGGCCGAATCAGCCCCAGCATTTT
CDR3 protein: CASSQADRPNQPQHF

V gene: TRBV10-3
clone size: -
D gene: -
J gene: TRBJ2-7
CDR3 DNA: TGTGCCACCAAGAGTGGGGCAGATTCGTCCTACGAGCAGTACTTC
CDR3 protein: CATKSGADSSYEQYF

V gene: TRBV6-5
clone size: -
D gene: TRBD1
J gene: TRBJ2-7
CDR3 DNA: TGTGCCAGCCGACTATCGACAGGGGACTCCTACGAGCAGTACTTC
CDR3 protein: CASRLSTGDSYEQYF

V gene: TRBV6-2/TRBV6-3
clone size: once
D gene: -
J gene: TRBJ1-5
CDR3 DNA: TGTGCCAGCAGTTACGATGCATGGCAGGGCGACTATAGCAATCAGCCCCAGCATTTT
CDR3 protein: CASSYDAWQGDYSNQPQHF

V gene: TRBV19
clone size: -
D gene: TRBD2
J gene: TRBJ2-3
CDR3 DNA: TGTGCCAGTAGTACACCAAGCGGGAGTAAAACAGATACGCAGTATTTT
CDR3 protein: CASSTPSGSKTDTQYF

V gene: TRBV15
clone size: -
D gene: -
J gene: TRBJ1-4
CDR3 DNA: TGTGCCACCAGCAAAGCGCGAGGGTACGAAAAACTGTTTTTT
CDR3 protein: CATSKARGYEKLFF

V gene: TRBV6-1
clone size: -
D gene: TRBD1
J gene: TRBJ2-2
CDR3 DNA: TGTGCCAGCAGAGGAGGACAGGGGGGCACCGGGGAGCTGTTTTTT
CDR3 protein: CASRGGQGGTGELFF

V gene: TRBV7-8
clone size: medium-sized
D gene: -
J gene: TRBJ2-3
CDR3 DNA: TGTGCCAGCGGTTCAGGGAGTGGGACAGATACGCAGTATTTT
CDR3 protein: CASGSGSGTDTQYF

V gene: TRBV6-6
clone size: -
D gene: -
J gene: TRBJ2-6
CDR3 DNA: TGTGCCAGCTGTCGGAGGCCAGGGAGGAAAACTGGGGCCAACGTCCTGACTTTC
CDR3 protein: CASCRRPGRKTGANVLTF

V gene: TRBV2
clone size: -
D gene: TRBD1
J gene: TRBJ1-2
CDR3 DNA: TGTGCCAGCAGTGCTTCGACAGGGAACTATGGCTACACCTTC
CDR3 protein: CASSASTGNYGYTF

V gene: TRBV30
clone size: once
D gene: -
J gene: TRBJ1-5
CDR3 DNA: TGTGCCTGGAGTTCTGCAGGGGATCAGCCCCAGCATTTT
CDR3 protein: CAWSSAGDQPQHF

V gene: TRBV6-5
clone size: -
D gene: TRBD1
J gene: TRBJ1-1
CDR3 DNA: TGTGCCAGCAGTAGGGACAGGGTCACTGAAGCTTTCTTT
CDR3 protein: CASSRDRVTEAFF

V gene: TRBV4-1
clone size: -
D gene: -
J gene: TRBJ2-3
CDR3 DNA: TGCGCCAGCAGCCAAGATTATGGCACAGATACGCAGTATTTT
CDR3 protein: CASSQDYGTDTQYF

V gene: TRBV19
clone size: -
D gene: -
J gene: TRBJ2-3
CDR3 DNA: TGTGCCAGTAGTACTGCAAGAGATACGCAGTATTTT
CDR3 protein: CASSTARDTQYF

V gene: TRBV5-1
clone size: -
D gene: -
J gene: TRBJ2-1
CDR3 DNA: TGCGCCAGCAGCTTGGGGTTCGCGTCAGGCGAGCAGTTCTTC
CDR3 protein: CASSLGFASGEQFF

V gene: TRBV19
clone size: -
D gene: -
J gene: TRBJ2-3
CDR3 DNA: TGTGCCAGTAGTATATTAGATACGCAGTATTTT
CDR3 protein: CASSILDTQYF

V gene: TRBV6-4
clone size: -
D gene: TRBD1
J gene: TRBJ2-3
CDR3 DNA: TGTGCCAGCAGGAAAAACCCACAGGGGGGATTAGATACGCAGTATTTT
CDR3 protein: CASRKNPQGGLDTQYF

V gene: TRBV5-1
clone size: -
D gene: -
J gene: TRBJ2-7
CDR3 DNA: TGCGCCAGCAGCCAGACGGACCGGGCCCCATACGAGCAGTACTTC
CDR3 protein: CASSQTDRAPYEQYF

V gene: TRBV19
clone size: -
D gene: TRBD1
J gene: TRBJ2-5
CDR3 DNA: TGTGCCAGTAGTGCTCAAGGGGGGACAGGGTGGCAGACCCAGTACTTC
CDR3 protein: CASSAQGGTGWQTQYF

V gene: TRBV6-2/TRBV6-3
clone size: -
D gene: -
J gene: TRBJ2-3
CDR3 DNA: TGTGCCAGCAGTTACTTGCGGGATACGCAGTATTTT
CDR3 protein: CASSYLRDTQYF

V gene: TRBV12-3/TRBV12-4
clone size: -
D gene: -
J gene: TRBJ1-4
CDR3 DNA: TGTGCCAGCAGGATTAATGAAAAACTGTTTTTT
CDR3 protein: CASRINEKLFF

V gene: TRBV10-3
clone size: -
D gene: TRBD2
J gene: TRBJ2-7
CDR3 DNA: TGTGCCATCAGAGCGGGGGGGGTAGGGAGTGGCGAGCAGTACTTC
CDR3 protein: CAIRAGGVGSGEQYF

V gene: TRBV6-5
clone size: once
D gene: -
J gene: TRBJ1-6
CDR3 DNA: TGTGCCAGCAGTAGAGGTGTGGGTTCACCCCTCCACTTT
CDR3 protein: CASSRGVGSPLHF

V gene: TRBV29-1
clone size: -
D gene: TRBD1
J gene: TRBJ2-4
CDR3 DNA: TGCAGCTGTTCGACAGGGGTTAAAAACATTCAGTACTTC
CDR3 protein: CSCSTGVKNIQYF

V gene: TRBV7-2
clone size: -
D gene: TRBD2
J gene: TRBJ2-3
CDR3 DNA: TGTGCCAGCAGCTTAACTAGCGGGGGGGGCACAGATACGCAGTATTTT
CDR3 protein: CASSLTSGGGTDTQYF

V gene: TRBV13
clone size: -
D gene: -
J gene: TRBJ1-2
CDR3 DNA: TGTGCCAGCAGCTTACGGGGGGGCCTAGGGGGCTACACCTTC
CDR3 protein: CASSLRGGLGGYTF